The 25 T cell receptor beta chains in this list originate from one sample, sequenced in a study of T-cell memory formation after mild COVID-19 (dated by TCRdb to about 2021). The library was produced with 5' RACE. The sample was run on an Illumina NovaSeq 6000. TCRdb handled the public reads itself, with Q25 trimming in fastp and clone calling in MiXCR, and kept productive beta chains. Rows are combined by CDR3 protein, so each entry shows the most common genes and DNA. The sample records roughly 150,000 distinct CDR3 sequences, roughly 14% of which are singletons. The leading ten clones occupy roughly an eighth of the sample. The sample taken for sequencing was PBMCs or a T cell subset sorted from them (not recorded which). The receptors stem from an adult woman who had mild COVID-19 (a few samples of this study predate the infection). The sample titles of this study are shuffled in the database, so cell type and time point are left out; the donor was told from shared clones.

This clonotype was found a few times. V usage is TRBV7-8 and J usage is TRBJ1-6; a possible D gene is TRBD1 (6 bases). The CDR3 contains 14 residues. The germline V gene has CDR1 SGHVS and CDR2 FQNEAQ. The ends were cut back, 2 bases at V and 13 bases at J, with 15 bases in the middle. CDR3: CASSLRTADRPLHF. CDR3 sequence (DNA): TGTGCCAGCAGCTTAAGGACAGCCGACCGTCCCCTCCACTTT.

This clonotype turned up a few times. The DNA for the CDR3 is TGTGCCAGCAGCTCGCCCGACAGGGGGAAAGGTGAGCAGTTCTTC. It yields the protein CASSSPDRGKGEQFF. The chain recombines TRBV5-5 with TRBJ2-1; TRBD1 aligns across 9 bases. The CDR3 is 15 residues long. Germline V gene sequence: CDR1 SGHKS, CDR2 YYEKEE (reference sequence). J gave up 9 bases and V 3 bases, and 10 bases lay outside the gene matches. Variable domain in full (rest from reference TRBV5-5 and TRBJ2-1): DAGVTQSPTHLIKTRGQQVTLRCSPISGHKSVSWYQQVLGQGPQFIFQYYEKEERGRGNFPDRFSARQFPNYSSELNVNALLLGDSALYLCASSSPDRGKGEQFFGPGTRLTVL.

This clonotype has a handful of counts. The DNA for the CDR3 is TGTGCCAGCAGTTACAACGGAAACACCATATATTTT. This translates into CASSYNGNTIYF. The rearrangement uses TRBV6-5 and TRBJ1-3; no clear D. V gave up 2 bases and J gave up 4 bases, with 3 bases separating them. CDR1 is MNHEY and CDR2 is SVGAGI in the germline V gene. The CDR3 is 12 residues long.

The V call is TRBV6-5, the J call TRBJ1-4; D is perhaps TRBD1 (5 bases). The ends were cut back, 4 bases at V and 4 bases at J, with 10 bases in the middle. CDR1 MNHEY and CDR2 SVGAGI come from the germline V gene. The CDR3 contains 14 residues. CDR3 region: CASSFRQNNEKLFF. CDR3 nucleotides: TGTGCCAGCAGTTTTCGACAGAATAATGAAAAACTGTTTTTT.

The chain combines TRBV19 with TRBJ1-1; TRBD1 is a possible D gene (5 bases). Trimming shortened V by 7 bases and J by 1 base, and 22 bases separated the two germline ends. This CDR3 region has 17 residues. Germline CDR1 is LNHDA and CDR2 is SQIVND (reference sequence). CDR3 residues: CASMPAGFDGGNTEAFF. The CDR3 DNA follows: TGTGCCAGTATGCCGGCAGGGTTCGATGGAGGGAACACTGAAGCTTTCTTT.

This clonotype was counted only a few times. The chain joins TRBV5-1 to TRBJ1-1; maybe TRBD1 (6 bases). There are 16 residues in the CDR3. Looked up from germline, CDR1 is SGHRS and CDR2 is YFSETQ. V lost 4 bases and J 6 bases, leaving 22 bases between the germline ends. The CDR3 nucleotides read TGCGCCAGCAGCCTCTTTTCGGACAGCCTGAGGGCTGAAGCTTTCTTT. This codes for CASSLFSDSLRAEAFF.

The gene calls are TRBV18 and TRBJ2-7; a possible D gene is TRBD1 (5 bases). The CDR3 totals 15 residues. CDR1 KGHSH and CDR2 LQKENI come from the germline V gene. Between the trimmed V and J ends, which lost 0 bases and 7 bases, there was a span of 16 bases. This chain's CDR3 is CASSPPPAPGWEQYF. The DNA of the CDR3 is TGTGCCAGCTCACCACCTCCAGCACCAGGGTGGGAGCAGTACTTC.

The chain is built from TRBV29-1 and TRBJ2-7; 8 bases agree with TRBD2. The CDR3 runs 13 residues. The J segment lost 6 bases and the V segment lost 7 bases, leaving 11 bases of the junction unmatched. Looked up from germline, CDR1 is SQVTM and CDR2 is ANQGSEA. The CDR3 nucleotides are TGCAGCGCCCGGGGGGGGTCAGTACCCGAGCAGTACTTC. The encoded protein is CSARGGSVPEQYF.

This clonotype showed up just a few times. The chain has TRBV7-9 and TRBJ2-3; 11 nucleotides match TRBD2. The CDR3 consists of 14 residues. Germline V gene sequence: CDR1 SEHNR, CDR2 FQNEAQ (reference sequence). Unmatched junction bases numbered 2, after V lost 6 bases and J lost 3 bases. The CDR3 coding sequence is TGTGCCAGCAGGACTAGCGGGGAGACAGATACGCAGTATTTT. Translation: CASRTSGETDTQYF.

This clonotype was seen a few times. CDR3 coding DNA: TGTGCCAGCAGCCTCTCCGGGACTGGAAACACCATATATTTT. The encoded protein is CASSLSGTGNTIYF. V is TRBV11-3 and J is TRBJ1-3; no clear D gene. V was shortened by 5 bases and J by 2 bases, with 10 bases between the two germline ends. Germline V gene data show CDR1 as SGHNT and CDR2 as YENEEA. The CDR3 loop spans 14 amino acids.

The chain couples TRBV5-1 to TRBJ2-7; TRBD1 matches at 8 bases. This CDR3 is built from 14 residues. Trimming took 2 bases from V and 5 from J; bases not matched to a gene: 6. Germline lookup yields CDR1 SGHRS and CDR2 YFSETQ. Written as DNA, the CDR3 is TGCGCCAGCAGCTTAGGACAGGGAATGGACGAGCAGTACTTC. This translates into CASSLGQGMDEQYF.

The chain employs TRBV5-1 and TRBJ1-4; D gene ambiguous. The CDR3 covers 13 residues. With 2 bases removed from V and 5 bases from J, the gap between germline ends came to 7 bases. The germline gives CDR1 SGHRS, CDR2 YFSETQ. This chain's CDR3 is CASSLGGNEKLFF. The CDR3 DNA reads TGCGCCAGCAGCTTAGGAGGGAATGAAAAACTGTTTTTT.

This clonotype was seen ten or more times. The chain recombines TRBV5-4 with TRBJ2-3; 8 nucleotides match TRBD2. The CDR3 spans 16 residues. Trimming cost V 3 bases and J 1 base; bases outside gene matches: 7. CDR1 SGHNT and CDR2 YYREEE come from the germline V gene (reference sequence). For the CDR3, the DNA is TGTGCCAGCAGCTCGTACCTAGCGGGTGGCACAGATACGCAGTATTTT. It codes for CASSSYLAGGTDTQYF.

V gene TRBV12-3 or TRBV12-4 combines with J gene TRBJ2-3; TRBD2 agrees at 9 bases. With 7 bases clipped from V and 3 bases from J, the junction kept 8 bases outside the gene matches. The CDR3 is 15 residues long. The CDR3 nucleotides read TGTGCCAGCAACTTTCTAGCGGGGACTACAGATACGCAGTATTTT. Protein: CASNFLAGTTDTQYF.

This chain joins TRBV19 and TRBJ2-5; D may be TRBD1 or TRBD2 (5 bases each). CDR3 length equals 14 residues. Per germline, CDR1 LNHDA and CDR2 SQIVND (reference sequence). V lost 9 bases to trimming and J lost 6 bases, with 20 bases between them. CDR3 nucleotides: TGTGCCAGCCCCTGTGCGGTAGGGGAGAAGACCCAGTACTTC. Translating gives CASPCAVGEKTQYF.

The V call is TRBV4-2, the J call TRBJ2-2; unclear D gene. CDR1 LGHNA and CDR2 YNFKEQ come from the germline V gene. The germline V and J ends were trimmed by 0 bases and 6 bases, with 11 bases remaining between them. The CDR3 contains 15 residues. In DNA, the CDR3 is TGTGCCAGCAGCCAAGATTATGATGCATCCGGGGAGCTGTTTTTT. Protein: CASSQDYDASGELFF.

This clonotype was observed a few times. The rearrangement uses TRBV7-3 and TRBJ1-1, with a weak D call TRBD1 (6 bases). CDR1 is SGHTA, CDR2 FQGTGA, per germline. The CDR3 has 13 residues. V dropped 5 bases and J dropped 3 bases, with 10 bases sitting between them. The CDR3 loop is CASSRRTDTEAFF. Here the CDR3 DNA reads TGTGCCAGCAGCCGCCGGACAGACACTGAAGCTTTCTTT.

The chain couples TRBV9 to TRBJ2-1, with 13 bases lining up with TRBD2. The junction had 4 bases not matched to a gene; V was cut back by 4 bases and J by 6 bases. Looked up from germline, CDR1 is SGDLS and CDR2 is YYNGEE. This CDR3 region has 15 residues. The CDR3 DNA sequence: TGTGCCAGCAGCCCACTAGCGGGAGGGATCAATGAGCAGTTCTTC. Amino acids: CASSPLAGGINEQFF. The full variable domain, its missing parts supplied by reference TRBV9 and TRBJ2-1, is DSGVTQTPKHLITATGQRVTLRCSPRSGDLSVYWYQQSLDQGLQFLIQYYNGEERAKGNILERFSAQQFPDLHSELNLSSLELGDSALYFCASSPLAGGINEQFFGPGTRLTVL.

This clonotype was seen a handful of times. CDR3 loop: CASSPLSYNEQFF. The CDR3 DNA is TGTGCCAGCAGTCCTCTTTCCTACAATGAGCAGTTCTTC. This sequence joins TRBV12-3 or TRBV12-4 and TRBJ2-1; D ambiguous. Between the trimmed V and J ends, which lost 5 bases and 1 base, there was a span of 6 bases. This CDR3 region has 13 residues.

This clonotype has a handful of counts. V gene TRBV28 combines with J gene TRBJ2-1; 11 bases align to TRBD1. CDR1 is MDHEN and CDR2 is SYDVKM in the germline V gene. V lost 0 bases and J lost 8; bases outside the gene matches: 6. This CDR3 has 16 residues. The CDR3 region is CASSLWGTGGRYEQFF. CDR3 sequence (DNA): TGTGCCAGCAGTTTATGGGGGACAGGGGGTCGATATGAGCAGTTCTTC. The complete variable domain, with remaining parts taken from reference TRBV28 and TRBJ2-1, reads DVKVTQSSRYLVKRTGEKVFLECVQDMDHENMFWYRQDPGLGLRLIYFSYDVKMKEKGDIPEGYSVSREKKERFSLILESASTNQTSMYLCASSLWGTGGRYEQFFGPGTRLTVL.

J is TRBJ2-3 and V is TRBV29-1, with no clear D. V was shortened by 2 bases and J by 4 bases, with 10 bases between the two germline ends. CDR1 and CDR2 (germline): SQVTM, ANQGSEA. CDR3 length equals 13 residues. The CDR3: CSVELRLSDTQYF. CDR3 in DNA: TGCAGCGTTGAATTGCGGCTTTCAGATACGCAGTATTTT.

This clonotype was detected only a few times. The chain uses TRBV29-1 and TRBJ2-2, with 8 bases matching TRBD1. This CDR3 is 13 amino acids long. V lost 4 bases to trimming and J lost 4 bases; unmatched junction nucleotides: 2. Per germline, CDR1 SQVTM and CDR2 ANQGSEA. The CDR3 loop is CSVGQGTTGELFF. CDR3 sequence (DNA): TGCAGCGTTGGACAGGGGACCACCGGGGAGCTGTTTTTT.

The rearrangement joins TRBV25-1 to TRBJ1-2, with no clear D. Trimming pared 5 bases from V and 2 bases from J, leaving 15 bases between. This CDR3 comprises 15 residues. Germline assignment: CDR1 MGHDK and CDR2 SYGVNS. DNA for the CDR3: TGTGCCAGCAGTACGGCCCGGGATGGAAACTATGGCTACACCTTC. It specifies CASSTARDGNYGYTF.

CDR3 region: CASSLVVLLAGSYEQYF. The CDR3 DNA sequence: TGTGCCAGCAGCTTAGTGGTTTTACTAGCGGGCTCCTACGAGCAGTACTTC. This chain connects TRBV11-2 to TRBJ2-7; TRBD2 matches 9 bases. Trimming took 1 base from V and 0 from J; bases not matched to a gene: 7. The CDR3 sequence is 17 residues long. CDR1 is SGHAT and CDR2 is FQNNGV in the germline V gene.

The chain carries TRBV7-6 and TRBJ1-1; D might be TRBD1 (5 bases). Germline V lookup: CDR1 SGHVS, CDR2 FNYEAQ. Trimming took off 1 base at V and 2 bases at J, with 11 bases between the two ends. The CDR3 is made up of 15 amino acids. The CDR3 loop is CASSLEGPINTEAFF. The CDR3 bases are TGTGCCAGCAGCTTAGAGGGACCAATAAACACTGAAGCTTTCTTT.